A single sample is the source of the 24 T cell receptor beta chains below, sequenced in a study of cytomegalovirus exposure and HLA in healthy donors. 13 Jbeta primers and 60 Vbeta primers were used for the PCR. Assay: immunoSEQ multiplex PCR; the TCRdb copy retains only in-frame clones and omits some. The data show 95,000 to 150,000 clones, roughly three fifths seen once. Source material: PBMCs. The receptors shown here come from a man younger than 30 in good health and CMV-seronegative.

The rearrangement joins TRBV27 to TRBJ2-7; TRBD1 agrees at 8 bases. Germline CDR1 MNHEY, CDR2 SMNVEV (reference sequence). The V and J ends lost 6 bases and 2 bases, in that order; junction bases with no gene match: 12. The CDR3 has 16 amino acids. The chain's CDR3 is CASSRWTGFGAYEQYF. The CDR3 DNA reads TGTGCCAGCAGCCGCTGGACAGGGTTCGGAGCCTACGAGCAGTACTTC.

The genes are TRBV30 and TRBJ1-3; 9 bases are a match to TRBD1. The germline gives CDR1 GTSNPN, CDR2 SVGIG (reference sequence). CDR3 length: 15 amino acids. With V trimmed by 3 bases and J by 3 bases, 6 bases remained unmatched. In DNA form, the CDR3 reads TGTGCCTGGAGCCGGACAGGGGCCTTTGGAAACACCATATATTTT. It codes for CAWSRTGAFGNTIYF.

Note on this clone: An end of the junction differs from the germline gene, which may be a read error. The chain is built from TRBV27 and TRBJ2-5; possible D gene TRBD2, 6 bases. This CDR3 is built from 14 residues. CDR1 and CDR2 (germline): MNHEY, SMNVEV (reference sequence). The CDR3 here is CASSRGAKQGTQYF. The CDR3, as DNA: TGTGCCAGCAGCCGCGGGGCCAAACAAGGGACCCAGTACTTC.

As DNA, the CDR3 is TGTGCCAGCAGCGTAGCTCCCACTACGGTGAACTATGGCTACACCTTC. Protein sequence: CASSVAPTTVNYGYTF. The rearrangement links TRBV9 to TRBJ1-2; D not certain. The germline V gene encodes CDR1 SGDLS and CDR2 YYNGEE. The CDR3 has 16 residues. V shed 0 bases and J shed 2 bases, with 14 bases lying between them.

The V and J genes are TRBV29-1 and TRBJ2-3; 13 bases match TRBD2. Trimming cost V 6 bases and J 3 bases; bases outside gene matches: 3. Per the germline V gene, CDR1 is SQVTM and CDR2 is ANQGSEA. The CDR3 has 14 residues. The CDR3 protein is CSVRTSGGTDTQYF. The CDR3, as DNA: TGCAGCGTCCGGACTAGCGGGGGAACAGATACGCAGTATTTT.

V is TRBV7-8 and J is TRBJ1-1, with D maybe TRBD1 (5 bases). This CDR3 contains 13 residues. V lost 5 bases to trimming and J lost 6 bases, with 13 bases between them. The V gene's germline CDR1 is SGHVS and CDR2 FQNEAQ. The CDR3 nucleotides read TGTGCCAGCAGCCAGAAGACGGGGGCTGAAGCTTTCTTT. Residues: CASSQKTGAEAFF.

The chain is built from TRBV5-6 and TRBJ2-7; the D gene is possibly TRBD2 (5 bases). This CDR3 has 14 amino acids. V was shortened by 0 bases and J by 3 bases, with 10 bases between the two germline ends. CDR1 SGHDT and CDR2 YYEEEE come from the germline V gene. This CDR3 reads CASSLGTGVYEQYF. The CDR3 DNA reads as TGTGCCAGCAGCTTGGGAACCGGGGTCTACGAGCAGTACTTC.

The rearrangement uses TRBV7-6 and TRBJ1-2; D gene unclear. V dropped 1 base and J dropped 5 bases, with 8 bases sitting between them. The length of the CDR3 is 13 residues. The germline V gene encodes CDR1 SGHVS and CDR2 FNYEAQ. CDR3 in amino acids: CASSLDPLYGYTF. The CDR3 region has the DNA TGTGCCAGCAGCTTAGATCCGTTATATGGCTACACCTTC.

The chain employs TRBV30 and TRBJ1-1; D gene uncertain. The CDR3 totals 15 residues. In germline, CDR1 is GTSNPN, CDR2 SVGIG (reference sequence). V lost 4 bases and J lost 0, with 15 bases in between. The CDR3 bases are TGTGCCTGGAAGCGGGTAAAGGGAATGAACACTGAAGCTTTCTTT. Its protein is CAWKRVKGMNTEAFF.

The CDR3 is CASRKSGSSYNEQFF. In DNA form, the CDR3 reads TGTGCCAGCAGAAAAAGCGGGAGCTCCTACAATGAGCAGTTCTTC. This chain uses TRBV7-9 with TRBJ2-1; 8 bases match TRBD2. CDR3 length equals 15 residues. The germline V gene encodes CDR1 SEHNR and CDR2 FQNEAQ (reference sequence). The J segment lost 0 bases and the V segment lost 6 bases, leaving 4 bases of the junction unmatched.

The chain uses TRBV13 and TRBJ1-3; 7 bases agree with TRBD1. The CDR3 length is 16 residues. Germline-derived CDR1 and CDR2 are PRHDT and FYEKMQ (reference sequence). Losses at the gene ends were 5 bases for V and 2 bases for J; bases not matched to a gene: 9. CDR3 sequence reads: CASSTQGGVAGNTIYF. CDR3 sequence (DNA): TGTGCCAGCAGCACACAAGGGGGCGTAGCTGGAAACACCATATATTTT.

The CDR3 here is CASSGTSGPSYEQYF. DNA of the CDR3: TGTGCCAGTAGTGGTACTAGCGGGCCCTCCTACGAGCAGTACTTC. This chain uses TRBV19 with TRBJ2-7; 9 bases are shared with TRBD2. Germline CDR1 and CDR2: LNHDA and SQIVND (reference sequence). Trimming at V came to 5 bases and at J to 0 bases, leaving 5 bases not matched to a gene. This CDR3 has 15 residues. Full variable domain (missing parts from reference TRBV19 and TRBJ2-7): DGGITQSPKYLFRKEGQNVTLSCEQNLNHDAMYWYRQDPGQGLRLIYYSQIVNDFQKGDIAEGYSVSREKKESFPLTVTSAQKNPTAFYLCASSGTSGPSYEQYFGPGTRLTVT.

This chain uses TRBV19 with TRBJ2-5, with D possibly matching TRBD2 (7 bases). This CDR3 comprises 14 residues. Trimming pared 2 bases from V and 3 bases from J, leaving 10 bases between. Germline V gene lookup returns CDR1 LNHDA and CDR2 SQIVND (reference sequence). CDR3 in DNA: TGTGCCAGTAGTATAAGGGGGAGGGAAGAGACCCAGTACTTC. This gives the protein CASSIRGREETQYF.

The chain combines TRBV4-1 with TRBJ1-5; D not certain. The ends were cut back, 3 bases at V and 2 bases at J, with 11 bases in the middle. The CDR3 runs 15 residues. Germline CDR1 reads MGHRA; CDR2 reads YSYEKL. This CDR3 is CASSHTPGGNQPQHF. The CDR3 DNA follows: TGCGCCAGCAGCCATACCCCCGGGGGCAATCAGCCCCAGCATTTT.

The chain employs TRBV4-2 and TRBJ2-1; 10 nucleotides match TRBD2. CDR3 length: 16 residues. J gave up 6 bases and V 4 bases, and 9 bases lay outside the gene matches. Germline CDR1 LGHNA, CDR2 YNFKEQ. CDR3 DNA: TGTGCCAGCAGCCTCAAAGCGGGAGGGCTGAGCAATGAGCAGTTCTTC. This encodes CASSLKAGGLSNEQFF.

The chain carries TRBV5-6 and TRBJ2-3, with 7 nucleotides matching TRBD1. V lost 6 bases and J lost 0; bases outside the gene matches: 7. Germline CDR1 SGHDT, CDR2 YYEEEE. The CDR3 is 15 amino acids. The CDR3: CASNRQGASTDTQYF. CDR3 in DNA: TGTGCCAGCAACCGACAGGGAGCTAGCACAGATACGCAGTATTTT.

This clone was observed a few times. This chain uses TRBV27 with TRBJ2-1, with 10 bases that match TRBD2. Unmatched junction bases numbered 4, after V lost 6 bases and J lost 5 bases. Germline CDR1 MNHEY, CDR2 SMNVEV (reference sequence). The CDR3 consists of 14 residues. The DNA of the CDR3 is TGTGCCAGCAGGGCTAGCGGGAGTCACAATGAGCAGTTCTTC. It translates to CASRASGSHNEQFF.

V usage is TRBV29-1 and J usage is TRBJ2-2; possibly TRBD1 for D (5 bases). This CDR3 spans 16 amino acids. The germline gives CDR1 SQVTM, CDR2 ANQGSEA. Trimming pared 7 bases from V and 0 bases from J, leaving 18 bases between. CDR3 amino acids: CSATTETLTNTGELFF. CDR3 nucleotide sequence: TGCAGCGCAACGACAGAGACCCTAACGAACACCGGGGAGCTGTTTTTT.

V and J are TRBV2 and TRBJ2-7; TRBD1 is a possible D gene (5 bases). Germline-derived CDR1 and CDR2 are SNHLY and FYNNEI. V lost 6 bases, J lost 2 bases, and 8 bases lay in between. The CDR3 has 12 residues. This CDR3 reads CASRGATYEQYF. Written as DNA, the CDR3 is TGTGCCAGCAGAGGGGCCACCTACGAGCAGTACTTC.

V is TRBV5-1 and J is TRBJ2-6; the D is unclear. CDR1 and CDR2 (germline): SGHRS, YFSETQ. V was clipped by 1 base and J by 0 bases, with 8 bases between them. This CDR3 spans 16 amino acids. The CDR3 region has the DNA TGCGCCAGCAGCTTGACAGTCGGCTCTGGGGCCAACGTCCTGACTTTC. Protein product: CASSLTVGSGANVLTF.

The chain joins TRBV29-1 to TRBJ2-1; maybe TRBD2 (5 bases). This CDR3 region has 13 residues. The germline V gene encodes CDR1 SQVTM and CDR2 ANQGSEA. Trimming stripped 4 bases from V and 7 bases from J, with 14 bases between. The CDR3 bases are TGCAGCGTTGGGAGCGTTCGGGGAAATGAGCAGTTCTTC. Translated, it gives CSVGSVRGNEQFF.

The J gene is TRBJ2-1, the V gene TRBV5-1; a possible D gene is TRBD2 (6 bases). CDR3 length: 13 residues. Germline lookup yields CDR1 SGHRS and CDR2 YFSETQ. Trimming took off 5 bases at V and 7 bases at J, with 13 bases between the two ends. CDR3 region: CASRSAGRNEQFF. CDR3 sequence (DNA): TGCGCCAGCAGGTCGGCAGGGAGGAATGAGCAGTTCTTC.

The chain uses TRBV6-5 and TRBJ2-1, with unresolved D. The CDR3 spans 15 residues. The germline V and J ends were trimmed by 6 bases and 0 bases, with 12 bases remaining between them. Germline V gene sequence: CDR1 MNHEY, CDR2 SVGAGI. Here the CDR3 reads CASSEHIPSYNEQFF. The CDR3 region has the DNA TGTGCCAGCAGCGAACACATTCCCTCCTACAATGAGCAGTTCTTC.

The rearrangement links TRBV28 to TRBJ1-1; weak D call: TRBD1 (6 bases). Germline lookup yields CDR1 MDHEN and CDR2 SYDVKM. The CDR3 length is 17 residues. V was trimmed by 8 bases and J by 5 bases, leaving 27 bases between them. The CDR3 nucleotides read TGTGCCAGCTCTCCTGACAGGAGGTTGTTTAGAGATACTGAAGCTTTCTTT. Translating gives CASSPDRRLFRDTEAFF.